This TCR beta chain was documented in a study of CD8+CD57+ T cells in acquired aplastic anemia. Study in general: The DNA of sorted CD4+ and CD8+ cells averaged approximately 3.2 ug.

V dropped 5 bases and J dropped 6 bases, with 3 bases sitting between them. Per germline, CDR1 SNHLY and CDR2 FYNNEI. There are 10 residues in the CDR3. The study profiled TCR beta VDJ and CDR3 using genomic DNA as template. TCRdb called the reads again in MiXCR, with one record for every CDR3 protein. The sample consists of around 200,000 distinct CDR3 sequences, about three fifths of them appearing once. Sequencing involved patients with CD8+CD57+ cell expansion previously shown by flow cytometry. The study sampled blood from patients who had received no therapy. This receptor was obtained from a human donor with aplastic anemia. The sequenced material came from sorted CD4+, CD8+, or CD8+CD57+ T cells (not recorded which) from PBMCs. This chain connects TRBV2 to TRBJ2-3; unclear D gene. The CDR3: CASSWDTQYF. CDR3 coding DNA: TGTGCCAGCAGTTGGGATACGCAGTATTTT. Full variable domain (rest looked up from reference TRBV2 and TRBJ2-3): EPEVTQTPSHQVTQMGQEVILRCVPISNHLYFYWYRQILGQKVEFLVSFYNNEISEKSEIFDDQFSVERPDGSNFTLKIRSTKLEDSAMYFCASSWDTQYFGPGTRLTVL.